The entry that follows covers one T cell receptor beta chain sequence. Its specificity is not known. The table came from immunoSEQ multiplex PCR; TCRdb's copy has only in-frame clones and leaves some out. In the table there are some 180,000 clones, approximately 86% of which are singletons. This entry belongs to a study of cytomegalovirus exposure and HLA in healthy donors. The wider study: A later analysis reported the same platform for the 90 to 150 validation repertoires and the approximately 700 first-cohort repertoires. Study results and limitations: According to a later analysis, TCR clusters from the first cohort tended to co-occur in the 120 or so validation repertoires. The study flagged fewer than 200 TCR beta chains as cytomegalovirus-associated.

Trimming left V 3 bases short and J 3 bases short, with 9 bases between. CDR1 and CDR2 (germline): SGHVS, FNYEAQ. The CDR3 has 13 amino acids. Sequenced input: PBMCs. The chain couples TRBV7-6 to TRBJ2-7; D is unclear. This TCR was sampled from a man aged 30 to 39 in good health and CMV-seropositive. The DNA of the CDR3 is TGTGCCAGCAGCTTCGGAACTCTCTACGAGCAGTACTTC. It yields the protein CASSFGTLYEQYF.